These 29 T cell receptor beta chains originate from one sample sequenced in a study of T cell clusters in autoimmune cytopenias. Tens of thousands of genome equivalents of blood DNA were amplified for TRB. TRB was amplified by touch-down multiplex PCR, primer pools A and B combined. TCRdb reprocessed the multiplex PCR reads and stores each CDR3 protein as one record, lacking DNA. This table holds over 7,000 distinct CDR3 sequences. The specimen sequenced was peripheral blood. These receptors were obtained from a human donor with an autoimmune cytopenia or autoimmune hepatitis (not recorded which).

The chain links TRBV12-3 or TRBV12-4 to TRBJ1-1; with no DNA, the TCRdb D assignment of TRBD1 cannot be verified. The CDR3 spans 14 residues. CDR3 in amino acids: CASSFSGGDTEAFF.

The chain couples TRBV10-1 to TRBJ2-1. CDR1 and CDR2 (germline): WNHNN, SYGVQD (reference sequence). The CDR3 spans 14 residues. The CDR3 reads CASSESGWYNEQFF.

CDR3 protein: CASKEVNTGELFF. The V call is TRBV5-1, the J call TRBJ2-2; TCRdb outputs TRBD2, but without DNA this stays unchecked. CDR3 length: 13 residues. Germline CDR1 SGHRS, CDR2 YFSETQ. The whole variable domain, filled in from reference TRBV5-1 and TRBJ2-2, reads KAGVTQTPRYLIKTRGQQVTLSCSPISGHRSVSWYQQTPGQGLQFLFEYFSETQRNKGNFPGRFSGRQFSNSRSEMNVSTLELGDSALYLCASKEVNTGELFFGEGSRLTVL.

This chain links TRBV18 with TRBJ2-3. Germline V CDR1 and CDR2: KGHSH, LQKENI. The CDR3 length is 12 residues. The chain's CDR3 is CASSLVTDTQYF.

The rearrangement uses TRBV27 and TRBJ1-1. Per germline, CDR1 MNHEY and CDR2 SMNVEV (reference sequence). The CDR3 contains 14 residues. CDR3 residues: CASSLIGGENEAFF.

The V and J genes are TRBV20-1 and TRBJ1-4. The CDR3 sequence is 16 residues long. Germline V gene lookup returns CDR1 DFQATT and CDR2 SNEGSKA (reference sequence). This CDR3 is CSARDLRVATNEKLFF.

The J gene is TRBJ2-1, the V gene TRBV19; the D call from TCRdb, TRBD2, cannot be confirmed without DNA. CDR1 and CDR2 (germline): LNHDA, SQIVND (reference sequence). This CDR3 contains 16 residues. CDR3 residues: CASSIGLAGARQEQFF. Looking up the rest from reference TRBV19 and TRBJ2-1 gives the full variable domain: DGGITQSPKYLFRKEGQNVTLSCEQNLNHDAMYWYRQDPGQGLRLIYYSQIVNDFQKGDIAEGYSVSREKKESFPLTVTSAQKNPTAFYLCASSIGLAGARQEQFFGPGTRLTVL.

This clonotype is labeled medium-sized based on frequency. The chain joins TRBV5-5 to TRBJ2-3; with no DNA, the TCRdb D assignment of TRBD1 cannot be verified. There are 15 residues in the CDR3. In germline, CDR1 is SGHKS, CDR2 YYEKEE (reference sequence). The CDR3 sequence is CASSVRLGGTDTQYF.

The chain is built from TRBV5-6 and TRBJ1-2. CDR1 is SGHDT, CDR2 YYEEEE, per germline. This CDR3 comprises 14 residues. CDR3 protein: CASSLMGPQAGYTF.

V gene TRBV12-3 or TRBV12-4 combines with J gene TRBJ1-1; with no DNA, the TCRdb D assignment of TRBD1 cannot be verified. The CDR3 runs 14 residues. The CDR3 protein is CASSDRGLGTEAFF.

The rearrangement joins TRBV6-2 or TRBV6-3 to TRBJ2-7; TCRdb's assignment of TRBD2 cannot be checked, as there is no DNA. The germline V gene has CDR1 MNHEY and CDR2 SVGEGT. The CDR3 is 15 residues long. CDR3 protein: CASRPLTSLFDEQYF.

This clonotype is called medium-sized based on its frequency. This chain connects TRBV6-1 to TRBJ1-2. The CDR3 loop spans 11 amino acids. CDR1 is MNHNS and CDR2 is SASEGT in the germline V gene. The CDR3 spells CASSESGGYTF.

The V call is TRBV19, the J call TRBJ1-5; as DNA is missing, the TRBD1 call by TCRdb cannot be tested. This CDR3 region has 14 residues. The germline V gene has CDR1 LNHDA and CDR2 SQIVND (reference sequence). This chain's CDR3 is CASRQGAGNQPQHF.

The CDR3 spells CASRYTGQGFGEQYF. The J gene is TRBJ2-7, the V gene TRBV6-2 or TRBV6-3; the D call from TCRdb, TRBD1, cannot be confirmed without DNA. CDR1 MNHEY and CDR2 SVGEGT come from the germline V gene. This CDR3 comprises 15 residues.

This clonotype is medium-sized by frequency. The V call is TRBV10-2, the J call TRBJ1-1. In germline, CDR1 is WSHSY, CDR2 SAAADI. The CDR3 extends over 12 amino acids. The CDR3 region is CASSEVGTEAFF.

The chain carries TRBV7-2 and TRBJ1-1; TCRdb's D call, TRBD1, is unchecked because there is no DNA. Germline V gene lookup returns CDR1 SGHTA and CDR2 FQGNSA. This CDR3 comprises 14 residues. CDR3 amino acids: CASSTGRVNTEAFF.

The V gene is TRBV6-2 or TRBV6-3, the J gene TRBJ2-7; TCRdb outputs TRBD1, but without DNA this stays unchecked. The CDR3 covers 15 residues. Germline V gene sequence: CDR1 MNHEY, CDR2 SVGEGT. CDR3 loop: CASRLSPGQGYEQYF.

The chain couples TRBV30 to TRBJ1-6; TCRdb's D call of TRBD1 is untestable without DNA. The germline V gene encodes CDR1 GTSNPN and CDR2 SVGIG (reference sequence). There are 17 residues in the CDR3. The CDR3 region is CAWSSPGLGSYNSPLHF.

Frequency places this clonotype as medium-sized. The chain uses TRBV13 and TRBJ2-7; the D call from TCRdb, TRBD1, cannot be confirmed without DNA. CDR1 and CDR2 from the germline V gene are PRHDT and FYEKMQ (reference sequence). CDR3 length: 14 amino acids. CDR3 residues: CASSSRGRRYEQYF.

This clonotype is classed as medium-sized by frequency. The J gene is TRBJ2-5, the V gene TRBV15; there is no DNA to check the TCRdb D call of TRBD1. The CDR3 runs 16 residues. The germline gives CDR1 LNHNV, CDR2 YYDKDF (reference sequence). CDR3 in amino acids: CATSIGRPGAGETQYF.

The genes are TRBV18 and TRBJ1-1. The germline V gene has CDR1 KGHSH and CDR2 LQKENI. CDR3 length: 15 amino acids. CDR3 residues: CASSPGGGASTEAFF.

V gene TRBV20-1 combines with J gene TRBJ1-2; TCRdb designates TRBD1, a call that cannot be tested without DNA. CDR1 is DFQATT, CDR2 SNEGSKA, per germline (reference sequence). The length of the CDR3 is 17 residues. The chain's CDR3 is CSARGNGQGRRSYGYTF.

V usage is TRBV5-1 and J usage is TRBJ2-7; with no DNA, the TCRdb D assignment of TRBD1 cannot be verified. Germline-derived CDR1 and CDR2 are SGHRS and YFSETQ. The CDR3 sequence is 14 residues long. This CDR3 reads CASSLEGQGYEQYF.

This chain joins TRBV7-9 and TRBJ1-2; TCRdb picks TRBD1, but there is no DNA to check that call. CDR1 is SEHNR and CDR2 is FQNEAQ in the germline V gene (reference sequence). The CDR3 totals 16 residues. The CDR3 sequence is CASSRSGTRGSYGYTF.

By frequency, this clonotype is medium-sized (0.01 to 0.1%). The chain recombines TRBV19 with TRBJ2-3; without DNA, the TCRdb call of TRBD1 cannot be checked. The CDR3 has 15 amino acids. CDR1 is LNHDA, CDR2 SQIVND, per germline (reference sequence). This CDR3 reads CASSIGGGSTDTQYF. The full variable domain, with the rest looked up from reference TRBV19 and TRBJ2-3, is DGGITQSPKYLFRKEGQNVTLSCEQNLNHDAMYWYRQDPGQGLRLIYYSQIVNDFQKGDIAEGYSVSREKKESFPLTVTSAQKNPTAFYLCASSIGGGSTDTQYFGPGTRLTVL.

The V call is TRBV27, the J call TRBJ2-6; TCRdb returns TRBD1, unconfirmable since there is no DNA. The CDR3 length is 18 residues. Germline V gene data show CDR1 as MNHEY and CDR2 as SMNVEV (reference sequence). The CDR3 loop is CASSEAGTIFSGANVLTF. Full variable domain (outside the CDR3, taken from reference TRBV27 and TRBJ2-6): EAQVTQNPRYLITVTGKKLTVTCSQNMNHEYMSWYRQDPGLGLRQIYYSMNVEVTDKGDVPEGYKVSRKEKRNFPLILESPSPNQTSLYFCASSEAGTIFSGANVLTFGAGSRLTVL.

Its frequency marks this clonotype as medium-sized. CDR3 amino acids: CASSGSVSGNTIYF. The gene calls are TRBV5-6 and TRBJ1-3. CDR1 SGHDT and CDR2 YYEEEE come from the germline V gene. The CDR3 contains 14 residues.

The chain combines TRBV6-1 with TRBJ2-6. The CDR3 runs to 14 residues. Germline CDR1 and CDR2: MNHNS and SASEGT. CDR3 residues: CASSASSGANVLTF.

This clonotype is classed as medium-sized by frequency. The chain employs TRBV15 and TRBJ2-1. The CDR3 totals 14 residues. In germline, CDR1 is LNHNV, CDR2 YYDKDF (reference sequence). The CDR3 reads CATSRGLDPNEQFF.